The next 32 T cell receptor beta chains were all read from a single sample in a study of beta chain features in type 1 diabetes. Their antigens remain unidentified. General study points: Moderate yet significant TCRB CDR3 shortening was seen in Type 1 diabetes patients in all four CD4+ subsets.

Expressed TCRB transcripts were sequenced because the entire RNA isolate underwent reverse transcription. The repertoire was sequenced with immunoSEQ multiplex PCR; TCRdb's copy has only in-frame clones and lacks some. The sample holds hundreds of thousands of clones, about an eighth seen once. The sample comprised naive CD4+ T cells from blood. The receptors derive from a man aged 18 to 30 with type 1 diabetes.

CDR3 protein: CASSPPGRMSYNEQFF. The CDR3 region has the DNA TGTGCCAGCTCACCACCGGGAAGGATGTCGTACAATGAGCAGTTCTTC. J is TRBJ2-1 and V is TRBV18; D is undetermined. V was shortened by 0 bases and J by 4 bases, with 13 bases between the two germline ends. Germline assignment: CDR1 KGHSH and CDR2 LQKENI. This CDR3 has 16 amino acids.

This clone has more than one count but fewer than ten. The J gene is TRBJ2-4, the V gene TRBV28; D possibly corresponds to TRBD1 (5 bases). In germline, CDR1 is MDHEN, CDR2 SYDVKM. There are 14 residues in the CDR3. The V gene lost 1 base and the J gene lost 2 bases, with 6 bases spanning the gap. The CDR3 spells CASSLSGSKNIQYF. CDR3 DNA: TGTGCCAGCAGTTTATCAGGGTCCAAAAACATTCAGTACTTC.

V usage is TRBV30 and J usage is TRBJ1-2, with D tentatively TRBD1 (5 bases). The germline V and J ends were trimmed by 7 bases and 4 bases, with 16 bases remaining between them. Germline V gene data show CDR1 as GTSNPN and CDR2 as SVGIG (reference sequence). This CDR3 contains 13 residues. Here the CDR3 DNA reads TGTGCCTTCAGGGACGCCGGGGGCTATGGCTACACCTTC. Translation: CAFRDAGGYGYTF.

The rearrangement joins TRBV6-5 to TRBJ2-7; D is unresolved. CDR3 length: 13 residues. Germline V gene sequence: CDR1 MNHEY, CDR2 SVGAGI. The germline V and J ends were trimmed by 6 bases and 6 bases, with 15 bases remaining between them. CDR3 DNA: TGTGCCAGCAGAAGGGAACGGCTGGGCGAGCAGTACTTC. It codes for CASRRERLGEQYF.

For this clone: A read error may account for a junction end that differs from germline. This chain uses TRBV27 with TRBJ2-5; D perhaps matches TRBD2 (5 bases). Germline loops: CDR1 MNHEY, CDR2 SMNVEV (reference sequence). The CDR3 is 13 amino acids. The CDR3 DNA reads TGTGGCAGCGGCCCACATGGTGGGGAGACCCAGTACTTC. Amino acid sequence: CGSGPHGGETQYF.

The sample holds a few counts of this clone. The CDR3 sequence is CASSTGRTDNEQFF. CDR3 sequence (DNA): TGCGCCAGCAGCACGGGACGGACTGACAATGAGCAGTTCTTC. The rearrangement links TRBV5-1 to TRBJ2-1; D may match TRBD1 or TRBD2 (5 bases each). Germline lookup yields CDR1 SGHRS and CDR2 YFSETQ. The CDR3 has 14 residues. Between the trimmed V and J ends, which lost 4 bases and 5 bases, there was a span of 13 bases. Using reference TRBV5-1 and TRBJ2-1 for the parts outside the CDR3, the full variable domain is KAGVTQTPRYLIKTRGQQVTLSCSPISGHRSVSWYQQTPGQGLQFLFEYFSETQRNKGNFPGRFSGRQFSNSRSEMNVSTLELGDSALYLCASSTGRTDNEQFFGPGTRLTVL.

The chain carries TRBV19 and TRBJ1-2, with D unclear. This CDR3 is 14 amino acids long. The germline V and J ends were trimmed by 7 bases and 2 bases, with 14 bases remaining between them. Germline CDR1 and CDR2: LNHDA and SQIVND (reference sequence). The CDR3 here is CASKYSQNNYGYTF. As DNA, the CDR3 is TGTGCCAGTAAATACAGCCAAAACAACTATGGCTACACCTTC.

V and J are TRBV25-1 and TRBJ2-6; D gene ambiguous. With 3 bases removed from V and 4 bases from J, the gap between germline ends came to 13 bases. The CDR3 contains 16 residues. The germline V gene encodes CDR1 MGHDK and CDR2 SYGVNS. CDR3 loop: CASSDLGRPGANVLTF. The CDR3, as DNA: TGTGCCAGCAGTGATCTCGGCAGACCAGGGGCCAACGTCCTGACTTTC.

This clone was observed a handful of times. CDR3 DNA: TGTGCCAGCAGTTACTCGAAAGGGACAGGCTACGAGCAGTACTTC. This encodes CASSYSKGTGYEQYF. The gene calls are TRBV6-5 and TRBJ2-7, with 8 bases that match TRBD1. This CDR3 has 15 amino acids. In germline, CDR1 is MNHEY, CDR2 SVGAGI. The trim removed 0 bases at V and 3 bases at J, leaving 4 bases unmatched.

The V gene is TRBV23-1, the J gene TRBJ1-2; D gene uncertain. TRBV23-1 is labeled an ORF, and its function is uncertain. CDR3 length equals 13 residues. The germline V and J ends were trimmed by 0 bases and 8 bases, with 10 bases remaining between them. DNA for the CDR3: TGCGCCAGCAGTCAATCCACCACTATGGGCTACACCTTC. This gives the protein CASSQSTTMGYTF.

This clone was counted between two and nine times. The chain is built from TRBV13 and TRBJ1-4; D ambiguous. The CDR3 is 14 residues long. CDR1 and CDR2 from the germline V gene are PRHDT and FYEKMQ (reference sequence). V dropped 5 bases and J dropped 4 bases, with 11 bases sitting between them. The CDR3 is CASSPPGSNEKLFF. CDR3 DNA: TGTGCCAGCAGCCCACCGGGGAGTAATGAAAAACTGTTTTTT.

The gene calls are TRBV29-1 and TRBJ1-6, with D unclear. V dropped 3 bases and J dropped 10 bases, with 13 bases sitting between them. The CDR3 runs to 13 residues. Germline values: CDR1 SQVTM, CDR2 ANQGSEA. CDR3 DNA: TGCAGCGTTGAGGAGGCAGCGGGCTCACCCCTCCACTTT. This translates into CSVEEAAGSPLHF.

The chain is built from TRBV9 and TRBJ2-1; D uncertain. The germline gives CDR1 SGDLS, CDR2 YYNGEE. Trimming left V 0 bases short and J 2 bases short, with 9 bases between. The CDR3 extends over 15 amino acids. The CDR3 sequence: CASSVAGSTYNEQFF. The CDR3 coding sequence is TGTGCCAGCAGCGTAGCGGGTTCTACCTACAATGAGCAGTTCTTC. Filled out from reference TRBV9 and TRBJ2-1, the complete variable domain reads DSGVTQTPKHLITATGQRVTLRCSPRSGDLSVYWYQQSLDQGLQFLIQYYNGEERAKGNILERFSAQQFPDLHSELNLSSLELGDSALYFCASSVAGSTYNEQFFGPGTRLTVL.

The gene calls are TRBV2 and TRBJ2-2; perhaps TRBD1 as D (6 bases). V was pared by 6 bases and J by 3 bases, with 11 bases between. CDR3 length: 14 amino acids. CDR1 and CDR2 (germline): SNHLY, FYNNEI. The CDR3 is CASSRDTHTGELFF. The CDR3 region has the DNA TGTGCCAGCAGCCGGGACACCCACACCGGGGAGCTGTTTTTT.

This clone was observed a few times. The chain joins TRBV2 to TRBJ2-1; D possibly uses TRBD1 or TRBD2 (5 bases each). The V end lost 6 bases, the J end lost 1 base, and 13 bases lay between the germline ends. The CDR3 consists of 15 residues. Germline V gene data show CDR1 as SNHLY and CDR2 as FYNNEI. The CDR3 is CASSLEGSSYNEQFF. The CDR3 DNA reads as TGTGCCAGCAGCTTAGAGGGGTCTTCCTACAATGAGCAGTTCTTC.

The CDR3 loop reads CASSHTGQETQYF. In DNA, the CDR3 is TGCGCCAGCAGTCATACAGGGCAAGAGACCCAGTACTTC. The chain couples TRBV5-1 to TRBJ2-5; possibly TRBD1 for D (6 bases). The length of the CDR3 is 13 residues. The V gene lost 5 bases and the J gene lost 2 bases, with 10 bases spanning the gap. Germline-derived CDR1 and CDR2 are SGHRS and YFSETQ.

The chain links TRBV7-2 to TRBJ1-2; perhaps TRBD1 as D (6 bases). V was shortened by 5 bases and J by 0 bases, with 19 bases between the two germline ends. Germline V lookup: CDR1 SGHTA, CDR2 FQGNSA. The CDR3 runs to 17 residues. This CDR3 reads CASSRGQRNHPNYGYTF. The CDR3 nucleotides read TGTGCCAGCAGCCGTGGACAGCGAAACCACCCTAACTATGGCTACACCTTC.

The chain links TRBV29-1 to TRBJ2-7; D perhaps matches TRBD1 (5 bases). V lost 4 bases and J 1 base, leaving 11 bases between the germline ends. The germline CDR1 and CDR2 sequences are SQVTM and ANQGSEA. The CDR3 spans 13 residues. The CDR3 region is CSVATRQSYEQYF. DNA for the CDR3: TGCAGCGTTGCGACCCGACAGTCCTACGAGCAGTACTTC.

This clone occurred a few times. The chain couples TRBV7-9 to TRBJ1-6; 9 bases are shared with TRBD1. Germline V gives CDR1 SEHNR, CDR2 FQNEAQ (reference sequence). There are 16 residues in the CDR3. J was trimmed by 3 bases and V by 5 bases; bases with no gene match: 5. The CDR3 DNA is TGTGCCAGCAGCATTGGGACAGGGAGCTATAATTCACCCCTCCACTTT. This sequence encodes CASSIGTGSYNSPLHF.

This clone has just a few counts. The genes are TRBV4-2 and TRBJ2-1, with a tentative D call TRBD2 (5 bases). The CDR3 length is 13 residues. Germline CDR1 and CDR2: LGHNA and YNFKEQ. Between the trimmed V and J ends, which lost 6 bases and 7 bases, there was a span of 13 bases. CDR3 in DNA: TGTGCCAGCAGGAATACCGGCGGGAATGAGCAGTTCTTC. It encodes CASRNTGGNEQFF.

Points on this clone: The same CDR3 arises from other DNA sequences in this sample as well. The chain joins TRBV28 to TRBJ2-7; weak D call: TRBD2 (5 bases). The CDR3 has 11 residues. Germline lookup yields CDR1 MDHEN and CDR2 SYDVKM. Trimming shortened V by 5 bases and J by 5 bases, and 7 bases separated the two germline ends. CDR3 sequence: CASSLRDEQYF. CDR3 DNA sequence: TGTGCCAGCAGTCTGAGGGACGAGCAGTACTTC. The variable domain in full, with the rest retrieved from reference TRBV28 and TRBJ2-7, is DVKVTQSSRYLVKRTGEKVFLECVQDMDHENMFWYRQDPGLGLRLIYFSYDVKMKEKGDIPEGYSVSREKKERFSLILESASTNQTSMYLCASSLRDEQYFGPGTRLTVT.

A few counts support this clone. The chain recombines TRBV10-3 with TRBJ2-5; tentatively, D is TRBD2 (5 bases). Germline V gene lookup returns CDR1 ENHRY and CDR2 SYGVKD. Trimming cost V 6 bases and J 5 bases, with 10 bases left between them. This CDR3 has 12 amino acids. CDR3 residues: CAISPSGETQYF. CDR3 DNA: TGTGCCATCAGCCCCTCGGGGGAGACCCAGTACTTC.

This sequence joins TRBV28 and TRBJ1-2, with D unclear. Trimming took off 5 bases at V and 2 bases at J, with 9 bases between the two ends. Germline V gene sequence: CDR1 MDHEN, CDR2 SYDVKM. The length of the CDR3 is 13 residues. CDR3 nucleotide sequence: TGTGCCAGCAGTCCGGTCTCGAACTATGGCTACACCTTC. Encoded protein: CASSPVSNYGYTF.

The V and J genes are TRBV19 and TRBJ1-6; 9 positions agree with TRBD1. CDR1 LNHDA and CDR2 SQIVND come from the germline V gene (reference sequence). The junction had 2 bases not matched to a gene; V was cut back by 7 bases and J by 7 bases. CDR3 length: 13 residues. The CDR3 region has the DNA TGTGCCAGTACCGGGACAGGGAATTCACCCCTCCACTTT. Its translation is CASTGTGNSPLHF.

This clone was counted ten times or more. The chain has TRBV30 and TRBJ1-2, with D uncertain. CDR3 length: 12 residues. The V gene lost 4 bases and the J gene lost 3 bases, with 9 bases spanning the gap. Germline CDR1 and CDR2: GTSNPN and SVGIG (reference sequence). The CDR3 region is CAWTGNDYGYTF. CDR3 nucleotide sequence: TGTGCCTGGACCGGGAATGACTATGGCTACACCTTC.

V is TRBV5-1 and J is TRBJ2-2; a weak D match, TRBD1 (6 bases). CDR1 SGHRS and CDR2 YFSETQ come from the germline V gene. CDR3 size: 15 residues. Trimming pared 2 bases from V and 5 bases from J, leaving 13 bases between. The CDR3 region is CASSFGQGGTGELFF. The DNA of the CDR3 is TGCGCCAGCAGCTTCGGACAAGGGGGAACCGGGGAGCTGTTTTTT.

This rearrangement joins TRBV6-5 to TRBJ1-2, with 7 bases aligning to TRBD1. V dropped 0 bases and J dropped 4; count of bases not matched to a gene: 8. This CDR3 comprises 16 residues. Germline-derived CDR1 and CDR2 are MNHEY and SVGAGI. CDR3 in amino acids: CASSYSMSGGGYGYTF. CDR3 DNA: TGTGCCAGCAGTTACTCGATGTCAGGGGGAGGCTATGGCTACACCTTC.

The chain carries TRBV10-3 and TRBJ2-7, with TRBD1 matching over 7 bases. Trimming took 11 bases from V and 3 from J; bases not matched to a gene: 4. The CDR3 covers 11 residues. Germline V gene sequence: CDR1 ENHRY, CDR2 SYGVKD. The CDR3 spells CASTGLYEQYF. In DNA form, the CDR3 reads TGTGCCTCGACAGGGCTCTACGAGCAGTACTTC.

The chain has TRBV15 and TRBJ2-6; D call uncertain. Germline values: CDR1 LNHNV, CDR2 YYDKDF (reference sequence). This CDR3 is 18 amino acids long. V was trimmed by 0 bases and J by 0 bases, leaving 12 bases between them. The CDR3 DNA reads TGTGCCACCAGCAGAGATTTGTCAGGCATCTCTGGGGCCAACGTCCTGACTTTC. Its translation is CATSRDLSGISGANVLTF.

CDR3 nucleotide sequence: TGTGCCAGTAGGACTAGTGGGACCGGGGAGCTGTTTTTT. Translated, it gives CASRTSGTGELFF. The chain couples TRBV2 to TRBJ2-2, with 7 bases lining up with TRBD2. CDR1 is SNHLY, CDR2 FYNNEI, per germline. The CDR3 covers 13 residues. V gave up 9 bases and J gave up 5 bases; unmatched junction bases: 6.

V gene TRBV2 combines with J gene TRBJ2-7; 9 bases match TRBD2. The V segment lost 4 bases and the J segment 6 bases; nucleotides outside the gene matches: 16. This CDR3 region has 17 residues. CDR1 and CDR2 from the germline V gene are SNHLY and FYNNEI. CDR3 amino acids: CASSGFSFGTSPREQYF. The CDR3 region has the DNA TGTGCCAGCAGTGGGTTTTCTTTCGGGACTAGCCCCCGCGAGCAGTACTTC.

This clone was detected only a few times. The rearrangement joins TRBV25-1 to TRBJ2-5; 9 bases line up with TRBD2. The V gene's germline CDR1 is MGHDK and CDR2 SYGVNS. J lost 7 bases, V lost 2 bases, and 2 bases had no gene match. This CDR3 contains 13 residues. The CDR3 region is CASSEAGGMTQYF. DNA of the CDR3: TGTGCCAGCAGTGAAGCGGGGGGGATGACCCAGTACTTC.